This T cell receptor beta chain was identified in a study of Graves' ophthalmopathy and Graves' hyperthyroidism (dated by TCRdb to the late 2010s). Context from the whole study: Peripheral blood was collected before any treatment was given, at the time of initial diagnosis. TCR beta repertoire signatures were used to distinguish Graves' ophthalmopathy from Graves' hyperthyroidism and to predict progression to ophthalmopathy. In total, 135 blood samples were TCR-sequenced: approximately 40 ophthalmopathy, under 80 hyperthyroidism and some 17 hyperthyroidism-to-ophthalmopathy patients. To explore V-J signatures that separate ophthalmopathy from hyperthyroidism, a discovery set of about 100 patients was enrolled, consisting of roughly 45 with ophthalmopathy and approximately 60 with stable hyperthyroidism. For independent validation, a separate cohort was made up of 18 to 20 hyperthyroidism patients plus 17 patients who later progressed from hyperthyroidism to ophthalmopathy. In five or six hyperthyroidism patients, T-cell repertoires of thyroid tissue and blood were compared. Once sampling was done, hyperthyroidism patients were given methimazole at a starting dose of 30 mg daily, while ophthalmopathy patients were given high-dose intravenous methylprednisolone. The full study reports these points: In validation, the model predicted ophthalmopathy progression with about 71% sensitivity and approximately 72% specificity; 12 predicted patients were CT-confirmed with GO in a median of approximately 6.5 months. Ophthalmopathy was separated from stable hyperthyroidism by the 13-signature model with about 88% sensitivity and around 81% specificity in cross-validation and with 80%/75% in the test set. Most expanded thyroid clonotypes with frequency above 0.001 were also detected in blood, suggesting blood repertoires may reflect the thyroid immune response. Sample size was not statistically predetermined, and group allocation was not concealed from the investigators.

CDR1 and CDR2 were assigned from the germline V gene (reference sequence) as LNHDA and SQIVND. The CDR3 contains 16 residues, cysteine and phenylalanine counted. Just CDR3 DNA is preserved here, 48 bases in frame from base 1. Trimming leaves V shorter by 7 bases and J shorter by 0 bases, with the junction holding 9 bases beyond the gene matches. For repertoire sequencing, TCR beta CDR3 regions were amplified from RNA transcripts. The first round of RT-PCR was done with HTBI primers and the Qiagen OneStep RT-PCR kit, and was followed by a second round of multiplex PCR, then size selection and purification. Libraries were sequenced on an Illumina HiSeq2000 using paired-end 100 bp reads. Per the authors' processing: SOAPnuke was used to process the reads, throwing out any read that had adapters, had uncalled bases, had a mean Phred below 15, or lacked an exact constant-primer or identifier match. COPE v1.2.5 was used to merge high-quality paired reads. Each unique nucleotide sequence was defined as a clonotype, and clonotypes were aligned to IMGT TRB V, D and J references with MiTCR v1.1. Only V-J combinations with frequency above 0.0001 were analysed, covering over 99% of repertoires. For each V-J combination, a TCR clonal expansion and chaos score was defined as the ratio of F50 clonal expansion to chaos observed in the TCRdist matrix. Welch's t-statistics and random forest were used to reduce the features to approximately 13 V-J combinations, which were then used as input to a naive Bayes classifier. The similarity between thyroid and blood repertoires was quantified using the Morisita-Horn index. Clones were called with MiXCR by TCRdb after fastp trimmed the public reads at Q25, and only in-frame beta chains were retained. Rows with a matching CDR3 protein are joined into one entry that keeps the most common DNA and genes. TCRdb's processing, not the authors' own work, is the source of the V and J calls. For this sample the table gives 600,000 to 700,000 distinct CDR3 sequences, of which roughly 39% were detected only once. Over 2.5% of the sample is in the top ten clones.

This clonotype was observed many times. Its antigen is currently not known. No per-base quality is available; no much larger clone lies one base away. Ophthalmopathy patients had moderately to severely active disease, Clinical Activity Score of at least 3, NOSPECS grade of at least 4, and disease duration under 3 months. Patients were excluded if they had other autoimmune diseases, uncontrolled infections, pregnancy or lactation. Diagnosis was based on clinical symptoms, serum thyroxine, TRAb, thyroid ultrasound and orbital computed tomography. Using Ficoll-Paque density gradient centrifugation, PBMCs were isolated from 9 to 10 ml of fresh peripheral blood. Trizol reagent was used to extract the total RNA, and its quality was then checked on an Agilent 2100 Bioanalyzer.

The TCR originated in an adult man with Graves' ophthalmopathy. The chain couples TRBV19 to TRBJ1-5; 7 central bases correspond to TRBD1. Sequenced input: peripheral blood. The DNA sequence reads TGTGCCAGTACCCAAGGACAGGTGCATAGCAATCAGCCCCAGCATTTT. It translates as CASTQGQVHSNQPQHF.